The next 23 T cell receptor beta chains were all read from a single sample in a study of vaccination effects on CD4 cells after COVID-19 (dated by TCRdb to about 2022). To identify antigen-specific CD4+ T cell clonotypes by their expansion, the ViraFEST assay first stimulated PBMC with viral peptide pools and then applied TCR sequencing. After more than 9 days of culture, CD4+ T cells were isolated with the EasySep CD4+ T cell isolation kit. Their antigen targets remain unknown. The library was obtained by the immunoSEQ multiplex PCR assay. TCRdb retrieved this table from immuneACCESS and kept in-frame rearrangements only. Not all clones are present; in checked studies, unresolved V genes account for under half, and no reason is known for the remainder. The sample contains tens of thousands of clones, roughly 74% of them found a single time. 1.5% to 2% of the sample belongs to the ten largest clones.

This material consisted of CD4+ T cells from PBMCs cultured with HCoV-229E spike peptides, taken before COVID-19 vaccination. Interpreted using the paper, the cell subset or site label stands for: HCoV-229E spike overlapping peptide pool stimulation. All receptors come from a human donor who received a COVID-19 vaccine.

This clone was observed a single time. CDR3 loop: CASTWHPDEKLFF. The CDR3 nucleotides are TGTGCCAGCACCTGGCATCCGGACGAAAAACTGTTTTTT. This sequence joins TRBV2 and TRBJ1-4; D not certain. The CDR3 contains 13 residues. Germline values: CDR1 SNHLY, CDR2 FYNNEI. Trimming removed 7 bases from V and 8 bases from J, with 14 bases in between.

The chain recombines TRBV25-1 with TRBJ2-2, with a possible D match to TRBD2 (5 bases). Trimming pared 4 bases from V and 4 bases from J, leaving 7 bases between. Germline V gene sequence: CDR1 MGHDK, CDR2 SYGVNS. The CDR3 loop spans 13 amino acids. The CDR3 region has the DNA TGTGCCAGCAGTGCCGCGGGCACCGGGGAGCTGTTTTTT. This translates into CASSAAGTGELFF.

The V call is TRBV29-1, the J call TRBJ1-2, with a tentative D call TRBD1 (5 bases). CDR3 length: 12 amino acids. Trimming removed 4 bases at V and 8 bases at J, with 14 bases between. Per germline, CDR1 SQVTM and CDR2 ANQGSEA. CDR3 loop: CSVALQGWGYTF. CDR3 DNA sequence: TGCAGCGTTGCCCTGCAGGGATGGGGCTACACCTTC. The variable domain in full, completed from reference TRBV29-1 and TRBJ1-2, reads SAVISQKPSRDICQRGTSLTIQCQVDSQVTMMFWYRQQPGQSLTLIATANQGSEATYESGFVIDKFPISRPNLTFSTLTVSNMSPEDSSIYLCSVALQGWGYTFGSGTRLTVV.

V is TRBV3-1 (or the pseudogene TRBV3-2) and J is TRBJ2-3; possible D gene TRBD1, 7 bases. CDR3 length: 15 amino acids. Germline loops: CDR1 LGHDT, CDR2 YNNKEL (reference sequence). Trimming took off 4 bases at V and 0 bases at J, with 11 bases between the two ends. The CDR3 DNA reads as TGTGCCAGCAGCCTTCAGGGGGGTAGCACAGATACGCAGTATTTT. This gives the protein CASSLQGGSTDTQYF.

The genes are TRBV11-2 and TRBJ1-5; D possibly corresponds to TRBD1 (5 bases). Germline loops: CDR1 SGHAT, CDR2 FQNNGV. The CDR3 sequence is 15 residues long. The V and J ends lost 0 bases and 4 bases respectively, with 10 bases between them. CDR3 sequence reads: CASSLDTGPNQPQHF. The CDR3 bases are TGTGCCAGCAGCTTAGATACGGGGCCTAATCAGCCCCAGCATTTT.

The rearrangement uses TRBV3-1 (or the pseudogene TRBV3-2) and TRBJ1-5; possibly TRBD1 for D (5 bases). V dropped 4 bases and J dropped 6 bases, with 13 bases sitting between them. The CDR3 spans 14 residues. CDR1 is LGHDT, CDR2 YNNKEL, per germline (reference sequence). CDR3 loop: CASSPTGGGQPQHF. CDR3 sequence (DNA): TGTGCCAGCAGCCCTACAGGAGGAGGTCAGCCCCAGCATTTT.

In DNA form, the CDR3 reads TGTGCCAGCAGTGAAAACGCAGGCACGGACGAGCAGTACGTC. Its protein product is CASSENAGTDEQYV. The genes are TRBV6-1 and TRBJ2-7; no clear D gene. The V end lost 2 bases, the J end lost 5 bases, and 13 bases lay between the germline ends. Germline V gene sequence: CDR1 MNHNS, CDR2 SASEGT. There are 14 residues in the CDR3.

V gene TRBV5-1 combines with J gene TRBJ2-5; no definite D call. V was cut by 0 bases and J by 4 bases, with 10 bases left in between. This CDR3 is 14 amino acids long. Per germline, CDR1 SGHRS and CDR2 YFSETQ. The CDR3: CASSLESGGETQYF. CDR3 DNA sequence: TGCGCCAGCAGCTTGGAGTCGGGTGGAGAGACCCAGTACTTC.

The J gene is TRBJ2-1, the V gene TRBV3-1 (or the pseudogene TRBV3-2), with 10 bases that match TRBD2. The CDR3 is 15 residues long. Germline loops: CDR1 LGHDT, CDR2 YNNKEL (reference sequence). V was pared by 4 bases and J by 9 bases, with 9 bases of the junction left unmatched. CDR3 sequence: CASSRGSGGLSEQFF. The CDR3 region has the DNA TGTGCCAGCAGCCGAGGTAGCGGGGGGTTGAGTGAGCAGTTCTTC.

The CDR3 reads CASSIRQASSEGANVLTF. The CDR3 coding sequence is TGCGCCAGCAGCATAAGACAGGCCTCCTCGGAAGGGGCCAACGTCCTGACTTTC. The rearrangement links TRBV5-1 to TRBJ2-6; possible D gene TRBD1, 6 bases. Deletions cut 4 bases from V and 4 bases from J, with 21 bases between. The CDR3 sequence is 18 residues long. CDR1 is SGHRS, CDR2 YFSETQ, per germline. Full variable domain (missing parts from reference TRBV5-1 and TRBJ2-6): KAGVTQTPRYLIKTRGQQVTLSCSPISGHRSVSWYQQTPGQGLQFLFEYFSETQRNKGNFPGRFSGRQFSNSRSEMNVSTLELGDSALYLCASSIRQASSEGANVLTFGAGSRLTVL.

This chain uses TRBV6-2 or TRBV6-3 with TRBJ1-5; possible D gene TRBD1, 5 bases. This CDR3 has 15 residues. Trimming left V 6 bases short and J 1 base short, with 13 bases between. Looked up from germline, CDR1 is MNHEY and CDR2 is SVGEGT. The CDR3 sequence: CASSPRGRSNQPQHF. In DNA form, the CDR3 reads TGTGCCAGCAGCCCCCGGGGCCGCAGCAATCAGCCCCAGCATTTT.

The genes are TRBV15 and TRBJ2-3, with D perhaps assigned TRBD1 or TRBD2 (5 bases each). This CDR3 is 14 amino acids long. Between the trimmed V and J ends, which lost 8 bases and 1 base, there was a span of 13 bases. Per germline, CDR1 LNHNV and CDR2 YYDKDF (reference sequence). CDR3 region: CATDGRDRTDTQYF. Here the CDR3 DNA reads TGTGCCACCGACGGCAGGGACCGCACAGATACGCAGTATTTT.

CDR3 nucleotides: TGTGCCATCAGTGAGCTTGGACCGGAGAACACTGAAGCTTTCTTT. Its protein product is CAISELGPENTEAFF. J is TRBJ1-1 and V is TRBV10-3, with no clear D. This CDR3 contains 15 residues. V lost 2 bases and J 1 base, leaving 11 bases between the germline ends. The germline V gene has CDR1 ENHRY and CDR2 SYGVKD.

The CDR3 sequence: CASSYRDRVPPEQYV. DNA for the CDR3: TGTGCCAGCAGTTACCGGGACAGGGTACCCCCAGAGCAGTACGTC. J is TRBJ2-7 and V is TRBV6-2 or TRBV6-3; 9 bases agree with TRBD1. J lost 7 bases, V lost 2 bases, and 9 bases had no gene match. From germline, CDR1 is MNHEY and CDR2 SVGEGT. The CDR3 sequence is 15 residues long.

The chain is built from TRBV28 and TRBJ1-6; the D gene is possibly TRBD1 (5 bases). This CDR3 contains 14 residues. Trimming left V 2 bases short and J 8 bases short, with 10 bases between. CDR1 is MDHEN and CDR2 is SYDVKM in the germline V gene. CDR3 in amino acids: CASSLQGSYSPLHF. The CDR3 coding sequence is TGTGCCAGCAGTTTACAGGGAAGTTATTCACCCCTCCACTTT.

The chain joins TRBV2 to TRBJ1-3; 7 positions match TRBD1. Germline V gene data show CDR1 as SNHLY and CDR2 as FYNNEI. This CDR3 spans 13 amino acids. V trimming: 6 bases; J trimming: 3 bases; junction bases outside the gene matches: 2. The CDR3 coding sequence is TGTGCCAGCAGGACAGGGTATGGAAACACCATATATTTT. Amino acid sequence: CASRTGYGNTIYF.

The chain combines TRBV18 with TRBJ1-1, with a possible D match to TRBD1 (6 bases). CDR1 and CDR2 from the germline V gene are KGHSH and LQKENI. V lost 3 bases and J lost 4, with 12 bases in between. The CDR3 contains 14 residues. The CDR3 region is CASSPIWGATEAFF. The DNA of the CDR3 is TGTGCCAGCTCACCGATTTGGGGGGCCACTGAAGCTTTCTTT.

The rearrangement joins TRBV2 to TRBJ1-2, with a possible D match to TRBD1 (6 bases). This CDR3 has 13 amino acids. Germline CDR1 is SNHLY and CDR2 is FYNNEI. The V and J ends lost 7 bases and 4 bases respectively, with 13 bases between them. The CDR3 sequence: CASNLQGGYGYTF. The CDR3 region has the DNA TGTGCCAGCAACCTACAAGGGGGCTATGGCTACACCTTC.

The gene calls are TRBV6-6 and TRBJ1-1; D perhaps matches TRBD1 (5 bases). CDR1 and CDR2 (germline): MNHNY, SVGAGI (reference sequence). This CDR3 has 11 amino acids. Trimming removed 6 bases at V and 5 bases at J, with 7 bases between. This CDR3 reads CASRRQTEAFF. The CDR3 bases are TGTGCCAGCAGAAGACAGACTGAAGCTTTCTTT.

The chain's CDR3 is CATSPVSGRNTDTQYF. CDR3 nucleotides: TGTGCCACCAGCCCTGTATCGGGGCGTAACACAGATACGCAGTATTTT. This chain connects TRBV15 to TRBJ2-3; possibly TRBD1 or TRBD2 for D (5 bases each). The germline V and J ends were trimmed by 5 bases and 2 bases, with 17 bases remaining between them. The CDR3 has 16 amino acids. Germline CDR1 LNHNV, CDR2 YYDKDF (reference sequence).

The genes are TRBV6-1 and TRBJ2-7; the D is unclear. The germline gives CDR1 MNHNS, CDR2 SASEGT. The CDR3 extends over 11 amino acids. Trimming stripped 2 bases from V and 7 bases from J, with 6 bases between. CDR3 amino acids: CASSESREQYV. CDR3 bases: TGTGCCAGCAGTGAAAGTAGGGAGCAGTACGTC.

The chain carries TRBV24-1 and TRBJ2-2, with D possibly TRBD1 on 5 matching bases. The germline CDR1 and CDR2 sequences are KGHDR and SFDVKD. The CDR3 is 17 residues long. Trimming took 0 bases from V and 0 from J, leaving 10 bases between them. The CDR3 region has the DNA TGTGCCACCAGTGATTTGCTGGCAGGGCCGAACACCGGGGAGCTGTTTTTT. Protein sequence: CATSDLLAGPNTGELFF.

The chain uses TRBV11-2 and TRBJ2-7; TRBD2 agrees at 7 bases. V shed 1 base and J 2 bases; nucleotides not matched to a gene: 2. CDR1 and CDR2 (germline): SGHAT, FQNNGV. The CDR3 loop spans 14 amino acids. For the CDR3, the DNA is TGTGCCAGCAGCTTAGGTGGGGGGGCCTACGAGCAGTACGTC. Amino acids: CASSLGGGAYEQYV.